There are a few counts of the clone carrying this TCR beta chain. A much bigger clone sits one base away, suggesting this may be a read error. Germline CDR1 reads MGHDK; CDR2 reads SYGVNS. V lost 2 bases to trimming and J lost 13 bases, with 21 bases between them. This CDR3 is 15 amino acids long. For the second PCR, which ran for about 7 to 11 cycles, a sample-barcoded 5' primer and a J-beta primer mix were used. All cDNA molecules were each tagged by a template-switch adaptor with 12 random nucleotides. Via MiXCR, TCRdb re-called the 5' RACE reads, giving one row per CDR3 protein. The table lists over a million distinct CDR3 sequences, approximately 40% of them singletons. These data originate in a study of blood T cells in healthy people across ages.

The clonotype originates from a young woman in good health. Material: blood. V usage is TRBV25-1 and J usage is TRBJ2-1; TRBD1 might be the D (6 bases). This CDR3 reads CASSETWQGQETQFF. CDR3 in DNA: TGTGCCAGCAGTGAAACTTGGCAGGGGCAAGAGACCCAGTTCTTC.